Listed below are T cell receptor beta chains from one sample, sequenced in a study of T cell responses to AZD1222 COVID-19 vaccine. Method: immunoSEQ multiplex PCR; TCRdb's copy keeps in-frame clones and lacks some. The sample spans about 140,000 clones; the ten largest clones claim 2% to 2.5%. The sample was peripheral blood. The receptors come from an adult in good health. CDR3s include the opening cysteine and the closing phenylalanine or tryptophan. D genes are given only for firm matches.

V gene	J gene	D gene	CDR3 protein	CDR3 DNA
TRBV27	TRBJ2-1	-	CASSLSRDNEQFF	TGTGCCAGCAGTTTAAGCAGGGACAATGAGCAGTTCTTC
TRBV3-1/TRBV3-2	TRBJ2-1	-	CASSPSGEPIDEQFF	TGTGCCAGCAGCCCCTCCGGAGAGCCGATTGATGAGCAGTTCTTC
TRBV11-2	TRBJ1-1	TRBD1	CASSHYRGKNTEAFF	TGTGCCAGCAGCCACTACAGGGGGAAGAACACTGAAGCTTTCTTT
TRBV21-1	TRBJ1-3	-	CASSKDIGGMTGNTIYF	TGTGCCAGCAGCAAAGACATTGGGGGCATGACTGGAAACACCATATATTTT
TRBV10-3	TRBJ1-2	TRBD1	CAISLPDRGLRFTF	TGTGCCATCAGTTTACCCGACAGGGGGCTTCGGTTCACCTTC
TRBV10-3	TRBJ1-4	-	CAIRKDTSNEKLFF	TGTGCCATCAGAAAGGACACCTCTAATGAAAAACTGTTTTTT
TRBV4-2	TRBJ1-2	-	CASSQGARAGYGYTF	TGTGCCAGCAGCCAAGGGGCGCGGGCGGGCTATGGCTACACCTTC
TRBV28	TRBJ2-2	-	CASSLDRVTGELFF	TGTGCCAGCAGTTTAGACCGTGTCACCGGGGAGCTGTTTTTT
TRBV18	TRBJ1-2	-	CASSPKGNQDWSGYTF	TGTGCCAGCTCTCCGAAGGGGAATCAGGATTGGTCTGGCTACACCTTC
TRBV6-6	TRBJ1-2	-	CASSYSGTGGLSGYTF	TGTGCCAGCAGTTACTCGGGGACGGGGGGGCTCTCTGGCTACACCTTC
TRBV11-3	TRBJ1-6	TRBD1	CASSWRTGGNSPLHF	TGTGCCAGCAGCTGGCGGACAGGGGGTAATTCACCCCTCCACTTT
TRBV4-3	TRBJ1-1	-	CASSQDFQHNMNTEAFF	TGCGCCAGCAGCCAAGATTTCCAGCATAATATGAACACTGAAGCTTTCTTT
TRBV2	TRBJ2-1	-	CASRDGVRSYGDEQFF	TGTGCCAGCAGGGATGGGGTTAGGTCCTACGGGGATGAGCAGTTCTTC
TRBV7-2	TRBJ1-2	-	CASSLDGGGDGYTF	TGTGCCAGCAGCTTAGACGGGGGAGGGGATGGCTACACCTTC
TRBV27	TRBJ2-7	-	CASSLSGSYEQYF	TGTGCCAGCAGTTTATCCGGCAGCTACGAGCAGTACTTC
TRBV6-5	TRBJ2-3	TRBD2	CASSYVGGTTDTQYF	TGTGCCAGCAGTTACGTCGGGGGGACCACAGATACGCAGTATTTT
TRBV28	TRBJ1-2	-	CASKDSRIYGYTF	TGTGCCAGCAAGGACTCAAGAATCTATGGCTACACCTTC
TRBV9	TRBJ1-1	TRBD1	CASNPTGGNTEAFF	TGTGCCAGCAATCCGACAGGGGGGAACACTGAAGCTTTCTTT
TRBV7-2	TRBJ1-3	-	CASSRTISGNTIYF	TGTGCCAGCAGCCGTACCATCTCTGGAAACACCATATATTTT
TRBV11-3	TRBJ2-7	-	CASSLVSYEQYF	TGTGCCAGCAGCTTAGTCTCCTACGAGCAGTACTTC
TRBV7-9	TRBJ2-7	TRBD2	CASSLAGGLSYEQYF	TGTGCCAGCAGCTTGGCGGGGGGGCTGTCCTACGAGCAGTACTTC
TRBV9	TRBJ1-4	-	CASSVGPSTNEKLFF	TGTGCCAGCAGCGTAGGACCGTCAACTAATGAAAAACTGTTTTTT
TRBV5-5	TRBJ2-7	-	CASSWGPVGSYEQYF	TGTGCCAGCAGCTGGGGCCCGGTAGGGTCCTACGAGCAGTACTTC
TRBV4-1	TRBJ1-5	-	CASSITGPQSNQPQHF	TGCGCCAGCAGCATTACGGGACCGCAAAGCAATCAGCCCCAGCATTTT
TRBV3-1/TRBV3-2	TRBJ1-5	-	CASSPWGGGQPQHF	TGTGCCAGCAGCCCCTGGGGGGGAGGGCAGCCCCAGCATTTT
TRBV4-1	TRBJ2-2	-	CASSQLQMAQGRAGELFF	TGCGCCAGCAGCCAGCTCCAGATGGCGCAGGGTCGGGCCGGGGAGCTGTTTTTT
TRBV11-2	TRBJ1-4	-	CASSLRGSAFGEKLFF	TGTGCCAGCAGCTTAAGGGGATCCGCGTTTGGGGAAAAACTGTTTTTT
TRBV15	TRBJ2-7	-	CATSRDGREQYF	TGTGCCACCAGCAGAGATGGACGCGAGCAGTACTTC
TRBV10-3	TRBJ1-2	TRBD1	CAISEVAGQNYGYTF	TGTGCCATCAGTGAGGTAGCGGGACAGAACTATGGCTACACCTTC
TRBV7-9	TRBJ2-3	TRBD2	CASSLDSTSGRSF	TGTGCCAGCAGCTTAGATTCGACTAGCGGGCGCTCTTTT
TRBV7-2	TRBJ1-6	-	CASSLSRRGNSPLHF	TGTGCCAGCAGCTTATCGAGGAGGGGTAATTCACCCCTCCACTTT
TRBV30	TRBJ1-1	-	CAWSVLVGGEAFF	TGTGCCTGGAGTGTACTGGTTGGGGGGGAAGCTTTCTTT
TRBV2	TRBJ1-3	-	CASSEASRQWSIVVSGNTIYF	TGTGCCAGCAGTGAAGCCTCCCGCCAGTGGTCGATAGTTGTCTCTGGAAACACCATATATTTT
TRBV7-6	TRBJ1-1	-	CASSPRAGDTEAFF	TGTGCCAGCAGCCCCCGGGCAGGCGACACTGAAGCTTTCTTT
TRBV6-5	TRBJ1-1	TRBD1	CASSSFQGANTEAFF	TGTGCCAGCAGTTCATTTCAGGGGGCGAACACTGAAGCTTTCTTT
TRBV7-3	TRBJ1-6	-	CASSRQDNSPLHF	TGTGCCAGCAGCCGACAGGATAATTCACCCCTCCACTTT
TRBV5-1	TRBJ2-3	TRBD2	CASSLEGLAGATQYF	TGCGCCAGCAGCTTGGAGGGACTAGCGGGGGCAACGCAGTATTTT
TRBV18	TRBJ1-2	TRBD1	CASSPLTGDGYTF	TGTGCCAGCTCACCACTAACAGGGGATGGCTACACCTTC
TRBV5-1	TRBJ2-7	TRBD1	CASSYRGISYEQYF	TGCGCCAGCAGTTACAGGGGAATCTCCTACGAGCAGTACTTC
TRBV4-1	TRBJ1-6	-	CASSQEGRQSSYNSPLHF	TGCGCCAGCAGCCAAGAGGGCCGTCAAAGCTCCTATAATTCACCCCTCCACTTT
TRBV2	TRBJ1-1	-	CASSLGRGNTEAFF	TGTGCCAGCAGTTTGGGGAGGGGGAACACTGAAGCTTTCTTT